This TCR beta chain was observed in a study of CD8+ T cells in alopecia areata. This clone has a single count. V was clipped by 3 bases and J by 1 base; unmatched bases: 7. Germline CDR1 and CDR2: SGDLS and YYNGEE. The CDR3 has 16 amino acids. Once RNA had been extracted, it was reverse transcribed into cDNA to act as the sequencing template. Method: immunoSEQ multiplex PCR; TCRdb's copy keeps in-frame clones and lacks some. The top ten hold around 34% of the sample, which has about 140,000 clones, more than 55% seen once. Sequencing was performed on CD8+ T cells sorted from blood. This chain links TRBV9 with TRBJ2-5; 9 bases agree with TRBD1. The sequence came from a human donor in good health. The CDR3 region has the DNA TGTGCCAGCAGCGATGAGGACAGGGGTCCCCAAGAGACCCAGTACTTC. Protein product: CASSDEDRGPQETQYF.